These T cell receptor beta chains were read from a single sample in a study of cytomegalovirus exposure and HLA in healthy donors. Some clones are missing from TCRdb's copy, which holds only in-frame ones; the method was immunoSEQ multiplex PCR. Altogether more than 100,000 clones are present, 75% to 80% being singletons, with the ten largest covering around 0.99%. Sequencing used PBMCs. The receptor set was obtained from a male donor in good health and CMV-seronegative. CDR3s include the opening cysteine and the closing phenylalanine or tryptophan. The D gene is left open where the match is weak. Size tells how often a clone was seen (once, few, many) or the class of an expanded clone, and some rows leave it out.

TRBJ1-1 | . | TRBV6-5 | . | TGTGCCAGCAGTTACGGAGACGGGGGGGCAAGAACTGAAGCTTTCTTT | CASSYGDGGARTEAFF
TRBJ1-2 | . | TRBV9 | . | TGTGCCAGCAGCGTAGGTGGGGGCTACTATGGCTACACCTTC | CASSVGGGYYGYTF
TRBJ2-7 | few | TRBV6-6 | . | TGTGCCAGCAGCCCCCTCTCCTACGAGCAGTACTTC | CASSPLSYEQYF
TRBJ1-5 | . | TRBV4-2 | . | TGTGCCAGCAGCCAACCGGGACCCCAGCATTTT | CASSQPGPQHF
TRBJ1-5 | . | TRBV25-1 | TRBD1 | TGTGCCAGCAACCCGGAGAGCCGGGACAGGTACAATCAGCCCCAGCATTTT | CASNPESRDRYNQPQHF
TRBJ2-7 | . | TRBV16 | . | TGTGCCAGCAGCCAATCCCGTGAGCAGTACTTC | CASSQSREQYF
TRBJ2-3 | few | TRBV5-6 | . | TGTGCCAGCAGTTCGTTTATTACAGATACGCAGTATTTT | CASSSFITDTQYF
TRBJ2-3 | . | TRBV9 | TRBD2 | TGTGCCAGCAGCGCTAGCGGGGCAGATACGCAGTATTTT | CASSASGADTQYF
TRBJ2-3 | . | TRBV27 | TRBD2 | TGTGCCAGCAGTTTATCGAGGACTAGCGGGGGATACACAGATACGCAGTATTTT | CASSLSRTSGGYTDTQYF
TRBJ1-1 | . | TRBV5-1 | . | TGCGCCAGCGGGGTCTGGGGGGGAAGCACTGAAGCTTTCTTT | CASGVWGGSTEAFF
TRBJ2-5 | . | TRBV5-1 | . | TGCGCCAGCAGCCGCGGGACTCGCGAGGGGGAGACCCAGTACTTC | CASSRGTREGETQYF
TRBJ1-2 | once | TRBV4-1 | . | TGCGCCAGCAGCCAACTCAGGAGCTACACCTTC | CASSQLRSYTF
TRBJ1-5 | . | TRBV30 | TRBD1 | TGTGCCTGGAGGAGACAGGGCGACCAGCCCCAGCATTTT | CAWRRQGDQPQHF
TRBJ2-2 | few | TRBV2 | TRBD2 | TGTGCCAGCAGGGGACTAGCGGGAGGCACCGGGGAGCTGTTTTTT | CASRGLAGGTGELFF
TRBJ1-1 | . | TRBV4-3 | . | TGCGCCAGCAGCCCCAAGACCGGGAATGAAGCTTTCTTT | CASSPKTGNEAFF
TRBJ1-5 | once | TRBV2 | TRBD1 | TGTGCCAGCAGTGAAGGGCAGGGGGCGGTAAGACCCCAGCATTTT | CASSEGQGAVRPQHF
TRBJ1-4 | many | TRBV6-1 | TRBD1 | TGTGCCAGCAGTGAAAAGGCAGGGGGCGCTGAAAAACTGTTTTTT | CASSEKAGGAEKLFF
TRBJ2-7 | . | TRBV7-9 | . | TGTTCCAGCAGCTTAAAACAGGGCTACGAGCAGTACTTC | CSSSLKQGYEQYF
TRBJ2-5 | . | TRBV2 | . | TGTGCCAGCGGTGGTTTGGGCTCTCAAGAGACCCAGTACTTC | CASGGLGSQETQYF
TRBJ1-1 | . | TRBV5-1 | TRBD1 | TGCGCCAGCAGCTTGGGGTGGGACAGGGGCACTGAAGCTTTCTTT | CASSLGWDRGTEAFF
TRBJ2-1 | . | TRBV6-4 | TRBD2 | TGTGCCAGCAGTGAGAACGGGGGGGCCCATGAGCAGTTCTTC | CASSENGGAHEQFF
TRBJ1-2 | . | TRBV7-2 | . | TGTGCCAGCAGCTTAGTCGGGGGAAACTATGGCTACACCTTC | CASSLVGGNYGYTF